This TCR beta chain was recorded in a study of blood T cell repertoires in COVID-19. Looking at the study overall: Some COVID-19 samples were acute and others convalescent; all came from the United States, Italy and Spain. The analysed material was cDNA or gDNA that came from T cells, B-cell-depleted T cells, or PBMCs.

This clone was counted once. As originally analysed: Reference gene primers were amplified, and this amplification served to estimate nucleated cell counts. TCRdb's table, derived via immunoSEQ multiplex PCR, lists solely in-frame clones and lacks some. V, J and clone size derive from that table, while D and trimming were established from the DNA sequence. The sample contains over 130,000 clones, around nine tenths of which appear only once. The CDR3 is made up of 16 amino acids. Germline V gene lookup returns CDR1 MDHEN and CDR2 SYDVKM. V lost 4 bases and J lost 4, with 19 bases in between. This chain connects TRBV28 to TRBJ1-2, with D possibly matching TRBD1 (6 bases). The sequence derives from a human donor in a cohort sampled during active COVID-19. The source material was peripheral blood. CDR3 DNA sequence: TGTGCCAGCAGTTCGGGGTCAGGGGAAAAGTCCTATGGCTACACCTTC. As protein: CASSSGSGEKSYGYTF.